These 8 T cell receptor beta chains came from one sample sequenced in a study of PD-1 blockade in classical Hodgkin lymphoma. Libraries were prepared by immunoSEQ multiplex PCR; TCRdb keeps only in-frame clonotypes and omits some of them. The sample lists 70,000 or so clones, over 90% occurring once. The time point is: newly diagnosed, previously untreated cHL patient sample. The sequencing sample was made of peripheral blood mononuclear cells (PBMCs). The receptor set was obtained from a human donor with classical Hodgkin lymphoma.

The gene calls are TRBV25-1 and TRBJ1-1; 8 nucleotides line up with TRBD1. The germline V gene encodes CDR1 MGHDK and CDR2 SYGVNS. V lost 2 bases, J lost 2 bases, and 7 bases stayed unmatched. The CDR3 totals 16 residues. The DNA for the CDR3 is TGTGCCAGCAGTGAACGGACAGGGACAACAAACACTGAAGCTTTCTTT. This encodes CASSERTGTTNTEAFF.

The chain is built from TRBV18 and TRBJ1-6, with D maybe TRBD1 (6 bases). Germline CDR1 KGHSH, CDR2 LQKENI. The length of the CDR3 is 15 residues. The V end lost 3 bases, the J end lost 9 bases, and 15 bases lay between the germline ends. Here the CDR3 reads CASSPAGARGSPLHF. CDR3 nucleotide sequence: TGTGCCAGCTCACCGGCAGGGGCGAGGGGTTCACCCCTCCACTTT. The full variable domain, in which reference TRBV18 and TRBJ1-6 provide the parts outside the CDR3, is NAGVMQNPRHLVRRRGQEARLRCSPMKGHSHVYWYRQLPEEGLKFMVYLQKENIIDESGMPKERFSAEFPKEGPSILRIQQVVRGDSAAYFCASSPAGARGSPLHFGNGTRLTVT.

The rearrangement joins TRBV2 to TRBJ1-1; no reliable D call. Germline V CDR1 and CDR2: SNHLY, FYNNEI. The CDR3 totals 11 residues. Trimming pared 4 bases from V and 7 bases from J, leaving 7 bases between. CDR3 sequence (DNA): TGTGCCAGCAGTGGGTACTTTGAAGCTTTCTTT. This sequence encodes CASSGYFEAFF.

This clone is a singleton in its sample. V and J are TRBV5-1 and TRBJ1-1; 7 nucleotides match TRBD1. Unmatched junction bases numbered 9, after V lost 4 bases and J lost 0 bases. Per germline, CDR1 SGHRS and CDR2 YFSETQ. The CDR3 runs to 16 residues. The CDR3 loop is CASSLRTGQLNTEAFF. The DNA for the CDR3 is TGCGCCAGCAGCCTCCGTACGGGACAGTTGAACACTGAAGCTTTCTTT.

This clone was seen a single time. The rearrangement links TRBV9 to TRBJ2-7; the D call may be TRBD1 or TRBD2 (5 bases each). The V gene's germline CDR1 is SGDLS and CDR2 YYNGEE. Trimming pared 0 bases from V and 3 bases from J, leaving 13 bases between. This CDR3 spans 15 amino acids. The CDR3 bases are TGTGCCAGCAGCGTAGATGGGGGAGCTGGCTACGAGCAGTACTTC. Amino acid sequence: CASSVDGGAGYEQYF.

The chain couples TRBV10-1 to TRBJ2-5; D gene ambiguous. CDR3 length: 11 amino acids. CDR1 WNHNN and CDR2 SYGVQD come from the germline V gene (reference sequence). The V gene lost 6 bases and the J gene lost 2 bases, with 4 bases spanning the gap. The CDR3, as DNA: TGCGCCAGCAGCGAACAAGAGACCCAGTACTTC. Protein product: CASSEQETQYF.

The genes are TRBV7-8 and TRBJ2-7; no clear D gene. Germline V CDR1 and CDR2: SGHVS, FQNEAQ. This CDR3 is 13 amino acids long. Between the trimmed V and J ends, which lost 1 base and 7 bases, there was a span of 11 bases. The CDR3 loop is CASSLDSYGEQYF. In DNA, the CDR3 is TGTGCCAGCAGCTTAGACTCCTATGGGGAGCAGTACTTC.

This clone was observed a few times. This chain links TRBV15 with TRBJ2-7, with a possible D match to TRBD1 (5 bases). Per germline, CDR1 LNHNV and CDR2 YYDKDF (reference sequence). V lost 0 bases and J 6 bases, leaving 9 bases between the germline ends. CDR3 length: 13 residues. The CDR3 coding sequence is TGTGCCACCAGCAGAGATCTCGACAGCGAGCAGTACTTC. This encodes CATSRDLDSEQYF.